This is a list of T cell receptor beta chains from one sample in a study of blood T cell repertoires in COVID-19. The protocol was immunoSEQ multiplex PCR, while the TCRdb copy is restricted to in-frame clones and leaves out a portion. The data hold around 100,000 clones, with about 90% observed a single time. Sequencing used peripheral blood. Every receptor here comes from a man between 50 and 59 years old with acute or convalescent COVID-19. Both conserved end residues are part of each CDR3. A D gene is named only where the DNA matches it firmly.

V	J	D	CDR3
TRBV24-1	TRBJ2-7	TRBD1	CATSLTGTGDEQYF
TRBV5-4	TRBJ1-1	NA	CASSLPGLNTEAFF
TRBV27	TRBJ1-3	NA	CASSEGGRRNTIYF
TRBV19	TRBJ1-1	NA	CASSSYTEIGTEAFF
TRBV15	TRBJ1-2	TRBD1	CATSRRFRDSYGYTF
TRBV6-5	TRBJ1-6	NA	CASRDSGRSPLHF
TRBV4-1	TRBJ2-5	NA	CASSNSGKPIQETQYF
TRBV27	TRBJ2-7	NA	CASSLRGSYEQYF
TRBV18	TRBJ1-6	NA	CASSRGGQGGSNSPLHF
TRBV10-1	TRBJ1-1	NA	CASSGGLTGIRNTEAFF
TRBV10-2	TRBJ1-1	NA	CASSGEDSSFMNTEAFF
TRBV5-4	TRBJ1-2	TRBD1	CASSLTGTGEYGYTF
TRBV27	TRBJ1-1	NA	CASSLSGRGTEAFF
TRBV19	TRBJ2-1	NA	CASSILGGSYNEQFF
TRBV6-1	TRBJ1-1	NA	CASSEDARGTEAFF
TRBV19	TRBJ1-1	NA	CASSNRGLGEAFF
TRBV5-1	TRBJ2-3	TRBD2	CASSLRDSGDSRTQYF
TRBV10-3	TRBJ1-2	TRBD1	CATMGQGYGYTF
TRBV6-4	TRBJ2-1	TRBD2	CASSDGTSPNEQFF
TRBV3-1/TRBV3-2	TRBJ1-6	TRBD1	CASSQPVGGMVNSPLHF
TRBV9	TRBJ2-5	TRBD1	CASSVDTGVQETQYF
TRBV7-2	TRBJ2-2	NA	CASTLGGGNTGELFF
TRBV5-4	TRBJ2-3	NA	CASSLGKGGTQYF
TRBV28	TRBJ2-7	TRBD2	CASSFGGEAYEQYF
TRBV5-6	TRBJ2-3	NA	CASSLAGSNFGDF
TRBV11-3	TRBJ1-3	TRBD1	CASSPGQGPGNTIYF
TRBV7-8	TRBJ2-7	NA	CASSLAVGEWSYEQYF
TRBV7-9	TRBJ1-5	NA	CASSSEGGSNQPQHF
TRBV6-4	TRBJ2-3	TRBD2	CASSLLAASTDTQYF
TRBV5-1	TRBJ2-3	NA	CASSLVPGSSPDTQYF
TRBV9	TRBJ1-2	NA	CASSGARRTAVDGYTF